The sample holds a few counts of the clone carrying this T cell receptor (beta chain). Its specificity is not known. Trimming took off 6 bases at V and 0 bases at J, with 18 bases between the two ends. This CDR3 region has 16 residues. The record originates from a study of T-cell reconstitution after alpha-beta-depleted transplantation in children. Study-level points and caveats: After transplant, at about two months, alpha-beta T cells were reportedly derived from several hundred expanded graft clones. Hyperexpanded clones declined; after one year, newly produced T cells mostly supplied diversity. The high TCRbeta diversity at day 60 in some patients came from surviving recipient T cells and thymic progenitors.

Using unique molecular identifiers, the investigators prepared the TCRbeta library. Using its own MiXCR run on the PCR reads, TCRdb lists one record per CDR3 protein. The sample lists 780,000 or so distinct CDR3 sequences; roughly 16% were seen once. The sample in question was PBMCs, mostly from graft donor cells, obtained 360 days after TCRalphabeta/CD19-depleted stem cell transplant. The gene calls are TRBV12-3 or TRBV12-4 and TRBJ2-7; a possible D gene is TRBD2 (5 bases). This clonotype originated in a male patient younger than 18 who had a stem cell transplant for acute lymphoblastic leukemia, so the T cells may come from the graft donor. For the CDR3, the DNA is TGTGCCAGCAGCCCCCGGAACGGGATAAGCTCCTACGAGCAGTACTTC. Translating gives CASSPRNGISSYEQYF.